The T cell receptor beta chain described here comes from a study of breast tumors, draining lymph nodes, adjacent tissues. Study observations and caveats: Data only fit, rather than demonstrated, lymph node origin of most tumor T cells. Luminal-like breast cancer showed significantly greater tumor-nontumor repertoire similarity than basal-like breast cancer did. Tumor repertoires ranked between lymph nodes and nontumor tissue in diversity, with V and J gene preferences.

The CDR3 is 14 residues long. CDR1 is SGDLS, CDR2 YYNGEE, per germline. The germline V and J ends were trimmed by 2 bases and 6 bases, with 12 bases remaining between them. Comments on this clonotype: Its specificity is not known.

TCRdb passed the multiplex PCR reads through MiXCR, listing each CDR3 protein once. The sample shows approximately 22,000 distinct CDR3 sequences, around 50% of them seen only once. The chain couples TRBV9 to TRBJ2-1; D gene uncertain. The sequencing sample was made of breast tumor tissue. This receptor was taken from a female donor with breast cancer. Some clones in this sample may be carry-over from other donors' samples. CDR3 bases: TGTGCCAGCAGCGTGGGCGTTGTCGGCAATGAGCAGTTCTTC. Translating it yields CASSVGVVGNEQFF.